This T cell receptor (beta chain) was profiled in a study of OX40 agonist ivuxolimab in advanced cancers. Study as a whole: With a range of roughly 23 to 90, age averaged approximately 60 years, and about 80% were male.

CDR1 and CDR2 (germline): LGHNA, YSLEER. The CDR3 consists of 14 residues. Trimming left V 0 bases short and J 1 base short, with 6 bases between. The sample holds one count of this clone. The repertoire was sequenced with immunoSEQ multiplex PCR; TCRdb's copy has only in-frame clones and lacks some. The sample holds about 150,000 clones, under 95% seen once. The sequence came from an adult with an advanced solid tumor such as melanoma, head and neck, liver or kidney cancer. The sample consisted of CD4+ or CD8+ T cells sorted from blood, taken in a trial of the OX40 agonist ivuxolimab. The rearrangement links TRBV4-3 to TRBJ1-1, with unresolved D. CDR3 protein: CASSQDRQNTEAFF. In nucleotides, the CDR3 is TGCGCCAGCAGCCAAGATCGACAGAACACTGAAGCTTTCTTT.